This section outlines one T cell receptor beta chain sequence together with its context. What it binds is not known. The data were taken from a study of T cell responses to AZD1222 COVID-19 vaccine. Study as a whole: Second-dose recipients at about 4 or about 12 weeks were treated as one pooled group. Study results and limitations: Only a handful of AZD1222 recipients tested seropositive at baseline. Donors, mostly white British, included more females; clonal diversity was possibly underestimated. Repertoires were obtained only post-peak T cell response.

After removal of 6 bases from V and 5 bases from J, the junction contained 12 bases not matched to a gene. This CDR3 has 15 residues. Germline CDR1 is MNHEY and CDR2 is SVGAGI. This table comes from immunoSEQ multiplex PCR, and its TCRdb copy is limited to in-frame clones, with some not included. This repertoire shows some 96,000 clones, 70% to 90% found once; its top ten account for over 2.5%. The rearrangement uses TRBV6-5 and TRBJ2-5; 7 bases line up with TRBD1. This specimen was peripheral blood, taken on day 0 of AZD1222 vaccination. The clonotype comes from an adult in good health. The CDR3 DNA is TGTGCCAGCAGCCGCTACAGGGGCGTTAGGGAGACCCAGTACTTC. It specifies CASSRYRGVRETQYF.